This is a list of T cell receptor beta chains from one sample in a study of cytomegalovirus exposure and HLA in healthy donors. Clones were read by immunoSEQ multiplex PCR, and TCRdb kept only the in-frame ones, dropping some. The top ten clones hold 1.4% to 1.5% of a sample with 150,000 to 200,000 clones, approximately 62% of them seen once. Sequencing was done on a sample of PBMCs. The receptors come from a man in his fifties or sixties in good health and CMV-seronegative. CDR3s include the opening cysteine and the closing phenylalanine or tryptophan. The D gene is left open where the match is weak. Where a row states a size, it is once, few, many or the class of an expanded clone; other rows omit it.

D: TRBD2
V: TRBV5-1
size: few
J: TRBJ2-3
DNA: TGCGCCAGCAGCTTGGCCGCGGGGGGGGGAACAGATACGCAGTATTTT
CDR3: CASSLAAGGGTDTQYF

D: TRBD1
V: TRBV6-1
size: NA
J: TRBJ1-3
DNA: TGTGCCAGTCTATCAGGGGGCACGGCTGGAAACACCATATATTTT
CDR3: CASLSGGTAGNTIYF

D: TRBD1
V: TRBV4-1
size: few
J: TRBJ2-7
DNA: TGCGCCAGCAGCCAGTCGACAGGGTTGGGGGAGCAGTACTTC
CDR3: CASSQSTGLGEQYF

D: TRBD1
V: TRBV6-1
size: NA
J: TRBJ1-4
DNA: TGTGCCAGCAGTGGTTCAGACAGGGGAAACGAAAAACTGTTTTTT
CDR3: CASSGSDRGNEKLFF

D: TRBD1
V: TRBV10-3
size: NA
J: TRBJ1-3
DNA: TGTGCCATCAGCCCGGGACAGGGAAACACCATATATTTT
CDR3: CAISPGQGNTIYF

D: NA
V: TRBV6-1
size: NA
J: TRBJ2-6
DNA: TGTGCCAGCAGTGGGGCCGGCCAGAAATACTCTGGGGCCAACGTCCTGACTTTC
CDR3: CASSGAGQKYSGANVLTF

D: TRBD1
V: TRBV9
size: NA
J: TRBJ1-1
DNA: TGTGCCAGCAGCGTAGTGGACAGGGCTGAAGCTTTCTTT
CDR3: CASSVVDRAEAFF

D: NA
V: TRBV13
size: NA
J: TRBJ2-3
DNA: TGTGCCAGCAGTCTTCAGCCGGGGTCTAGCACAGATACGCAGTATTTT
CDR3: CASSLQPGSSTDTQYF

D: TRBD1
V: TRBV5-1
size: NA
J: TRBJ1-6
DNA: TGCGCCAGCAGCTGGGACAGGGCAGGAAATTCACCCCTCCACTTT
CDR3: CASSWDRAGNSPLHF

D: NA
V: TRBV19
size: NA
J: TRBJ1-2
DNA: TGTGCCAGTACCATCACGGGGGGGGCCCATGGCTACACCTTC
CDR3: CASTITGGAHGYTF

D: TRBD1
V: TRBV5-1
size: few
J: TRBJ1-2
DNA: TGCGCCAGCAGCTTGGATGACAGGGCGGTTGGCTACACCTTC
CDR3: CASSLDDRAVGYTF